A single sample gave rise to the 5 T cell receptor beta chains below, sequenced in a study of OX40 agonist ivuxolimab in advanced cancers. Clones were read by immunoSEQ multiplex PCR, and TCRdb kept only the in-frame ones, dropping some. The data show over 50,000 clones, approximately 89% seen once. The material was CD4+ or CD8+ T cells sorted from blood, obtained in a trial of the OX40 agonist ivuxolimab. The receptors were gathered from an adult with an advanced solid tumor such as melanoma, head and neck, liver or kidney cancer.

CDR3 sequence: CATSREQIAKNIQYF. CDR3 sequence (DNA): TGTGCCACCAGCAGAGAGCAGATAGCCAAAAACATTCAGTACTTC. V gene TRBV15 combines with J gene TRBJ2-4; D is uncertain. Germline V CDR1 and CDR2: LNHNV, YYDKDF (reference sequence). Deletions cut 0 bases from V and 0 bases from J, with 6 bases between. This CDR3 has 15 residues.

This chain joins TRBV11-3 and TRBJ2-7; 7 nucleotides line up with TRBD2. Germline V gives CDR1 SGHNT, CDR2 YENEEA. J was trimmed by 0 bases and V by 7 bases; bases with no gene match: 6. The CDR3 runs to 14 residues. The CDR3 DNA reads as TGTGCCAGCACCACGGGGGGACTCTCCTACGAGCAGTACTTC. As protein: CASTTGGLSYEQYF.

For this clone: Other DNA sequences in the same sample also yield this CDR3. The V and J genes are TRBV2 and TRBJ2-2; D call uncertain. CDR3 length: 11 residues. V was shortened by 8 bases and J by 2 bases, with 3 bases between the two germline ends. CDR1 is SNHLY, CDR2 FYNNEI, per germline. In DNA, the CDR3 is TGTGCCAGCTCTAACACCGGGGAGCTGTTTTTT. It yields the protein CASSNTGELFF. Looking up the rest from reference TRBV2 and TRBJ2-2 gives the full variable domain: EPEVTQTPSHQVTQMGQEVILRCVPISNHLYFYWYRQILGQKVEFLVSFYNNEISEKSEIFDDQFSVERPDGSNFTLKIRSTKLEDSAMYFCASSNTGELFFGEGSRLTVL.

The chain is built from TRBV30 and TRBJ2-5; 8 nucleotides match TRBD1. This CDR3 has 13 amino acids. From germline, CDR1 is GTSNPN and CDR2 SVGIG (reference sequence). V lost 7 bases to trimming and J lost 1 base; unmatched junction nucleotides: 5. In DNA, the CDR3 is TGTGCCTCCGGGACAGGACTCCAAGAGACCCAGTACTTC. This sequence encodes CASGTGLQETQYF.

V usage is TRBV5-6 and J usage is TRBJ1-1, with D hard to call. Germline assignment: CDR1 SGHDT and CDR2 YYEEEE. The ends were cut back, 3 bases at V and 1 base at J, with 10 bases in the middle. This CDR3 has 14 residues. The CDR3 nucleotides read TGTGCCAGCAGCTGGAGTGACTGGAACACTGAAGCTTTCTTT. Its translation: CASSWSDWNTEAFF.